Listed below are T cell receptor beta chains from one sample, sequenced in a study of cytomegalovirus exposure and HLA in healthy donors. TCRdb's copy holds only in-frame clones and misses some; the assay was immunoSEQ multiplex PCR. The sample comprises about 160,000 clones, 70% to 80% of which are singletons, and 3% to 4.5% rests with the top ten. Sequencing was performed on PBMCs. The receptors originated from a man aged 25-40 years in good health and CMV-seropositive. CDR3s leave out the opening cysteine and the closing phenylalanine or tryptophan. The D gene is left open where the match is weak. Only some rows state a clone size, as once, few, many or a class for expanded clones.

length,size,D,V,J,CDR3
12,-,-,TRBV28,TRBJ2-7,ASSPSGVSCEQY
15,-,TRBD1,TRBV5-8,TRBJ2-1,ASSFPGQGFPSNEQF
13,few,TRBD1,TRBV6-1,TRBJ2-7,ASSHPGQAYVGQY
15,-,TRBD1,TRBV5-6,TRBJ1-1,ASSLRMDRGLGTEAF
10,once,TRBD1,TRBV6-6,TRBJ2-1,ASSSGQVEQF
9,few,-,TRBV27,TRBJ2-1,ASSRRDEQF
12,-,TRBD1,TRBV11-2,TRBJ1-1,ASSLTQGAVEAF
14,-,TRBD1,TRBV28,TRBJ2-7,ASSAGASGGVSEQY
12,-,-,TRBV19,TRBJ2-7,ASGTDSPRGEQY
12,-,TRBD1,TRBV7-9,TRBJ1-1,ASRRTGDGLEAF
14,-,TRBD2,TRBV4-2,TRBJ2-2,ASSPLEGGGTGELF
12,-,TRBD1,TRBV19,TRBJ2-7,ASSRGQGTYEQY
13,-,TRBD2,TRBV5-1,TRBJ2-1,ASSWGLADYNEQF
11,-,-,TRBV7-2,TRBJ2-1,ASSLNPSNEQF
10,few,-,TRBV4-1,TRBJ2-7,ASSQGHYEQY
12,-,-,TRBV30,TRBJ1-6,AWREGGYNSPLH
12,-,TRBD1,TRBV5-1,TRBJ2-2,ASSATGVAGELF
15,-,-,TRBV27,TRBJ2-6,ASSFRGPRTGANVLT
14,few,TRBD1,TRBV7-6,TRBJ2-1,ASSLAGTGPADEQF
11,-,-,TRBV5-1,TRBJ1-2,ASSYPGGSGYT
11,-,-,TRBV6-1,TRBJ2-1,ASSPPTYNEQF
12,-,TRBD1,TRBV30,TRBJ1-2,AWRGQGAVWGYT
12,-,-,TRBV6-6,TRBJ2-7,ASSYEYDTYEQY
10,once,-,TRBV18,TRBJ2-5,ASSPSEETQY
14,-,TRBD1,TRBV7-3,TRBJ1-6,ASITRGRDRVSPLH
11,-,TRBD1,TRBV30,TRBJ2-7,ASYRTGRHEQY
13,-,TRBD1,TRBV7-2,TRBJ1-6,ATKGASSYNSPLH
14,few,TRBD2,TRBV9,TRBJ2-3,ASSVEGAGYLDTQY
10,-,-,TRBV5-5,TRBJ1-2,ASSSGGEGYT
10,-,TRBD1,TRBV30,TRBJ2-7,AWGTGSYEQY
13,few,-,TRBV7-3,TRBJ2-6,ASSMDSSGANVLT
11,-,-,TRBV4-3,TRBJ2-5,ASSTTRLETQY
11,-,-,TRBV6-6,TRBJ2-5,ASTNGGSLFQY
13,-,TRBD1,TRBV18,TRBJ2-2,ASSPGTGSTGELF
10,-,-,TRBV30,TRBJ1-2,AWSAANYGYT
11,few,-,TRBV4-1,TRBJ1-2,ASSQEPGTGYT
14,once,-,TRBV5-6,TRBJ1-4,ASSLFSGQYNEKLF
11,-,-,TRBV19,TRBJ1-3,ASSILRSEAIY
11,-,-,TRBV27,TRBJ2-1,ASSFRGYNEQF
13,-,TRBD1,TRBV10-2,TRBJ2-7,ASSEIPGGGYEQY
13,-,-,TRBV6-5,TRBJ2-7,ASSPSGGTFYEQY
15,-,-,TRBV7-5,TRBJ2-6,VRSHEGALSGANVLT
10,-,TRBD1,TRBV30,TRBJ1-1,ALDRGDTEAF
16,few,TRBD2,TRBV25-1,TRBJ2-7,ASSGQGLAGGQGYEQY